Given below is one TCR beta chain in context. Its antigen remains unidentified. These data belong to a study of T cells in localized non-small cell lung cancer. Trimming at V came to 7 bases and at J to 3 bases, leaving 5 bases not matched to a gene. The CDR3 has 14 amino acids. From germline, CDR1 is MNHGY and CDR2 SVAAGI. Here immunoSEQ multiplex PCR was the method, and the copy in TCRdb shows in-frame clones only, minus some. This table has about 48,000 clones, 77% appearing once. Study outcomes and limitations: A denser population of T cells in blood accompanied longer overall survival. For the top 100 tumor clones, a median about 57 also appeared in adjacent lung. Uninvolved adjacent lung, not tumor, had the highest T cell clonality.

This specimen was peripheral blood, taken before any cancer treatment. The genes are TRBV6-9 and TRBJ2-2; 7 bases agree with TRBD1. The sequence was collected from a man aged 35-75 years with stage I squamous cell lung carcinoma. CDR3 residues: CASILTGDTGELFF. The CDR3 DNA sequence: TGTGCCAGCATATTAACAGGGGACACCGGGGAGCTGTTTTTT.